The entry below gives a single TCR beta chain sequence along with its context. This may be a read error: a much more frequent sequence differs by one nucleotide. V was clipped by 6 bases and J by 7 bases; unmatched bases: 12. The CDR3 covers 16 residues. Germline lookup yields CDR1 SGDLS and CDR2 YYNGEE. Clones were read by immunoSEQ multiplex PCR, and TCRdb kept only the in-frame ones, dropping some. The sample lists 48,000 or so clones, 93% occurring once. These data belong to a study of control samples from healthy donors and cancer patients. This rearrangement joins TRBV9 to TRBJ2-1; 11 bases are shared with TRBD1. The receptor was isolated from a woman aged 45-59 years with head and neck cancer. Specimen: PBMCs. CDR3 nucleotides: TGTGCCAGCAACGTGGGTGGGACAGGGGGACAGAATGAGCAGTTCTTC. It yields the protein CASNVGGTGGQNEQFF.